These T cell receptor beta chains were read from a single sample in a study of radiation and T cells in renal cell carcinoma. Libraries were prepared by immunoSEQ multiplex PCR; TCRdb keeps only in-frame clonotypes and omits some of them. The sample consists of around 64,000 clones, 60% to 85% of them appearing once. The sample here was blood, taken from a patient whose treatment included radiotherapy and nephrectomy. These receptors were taken from a man aged 55 to 70 with renal cell carcinoma. Both conserved end residues are part of each CDR3. D genes are given only for firm matches. The size field is filled for only some rows; it gives once, few, many or a size class.

clone_size	v_call	d_call	j_call	cdr3_nt	cdr3_aa
-	TRBV13	TRBD1	TRBJ2-5	TGTGCCAGCAGCTTTTTCGACAGGGGGCAGACCCAGTACTTC	CASSFFDRGQTQYF
-	TRBV6-1	TRBD1	TRBJ1-1	TGTGCCAGCAGTGAAAAACCCACAGGGGGAAGTTGGAACACTGAAGCTTTCTTT	CASSEKPTGGSWNTEAFF
few	TRBV19	-	TRBJ1-1	TGTGCCAGTAGTAGCCCTGGGGGGGGGAACACTGAAGCTTTCTTT	CASSSPGGGNTEAFF
-	TRBV11-2	-	TRBJ1-4	TGTGCCAGCAGCTTAGTTTCGGATGAAAAACTGTTTTTT	CASSLVSDEKLFF
-	TRBV27	TRBD1	TRBJ1-2	TGTGCCAGCAGTTTGGCAGGGGGCGCAGGTGGTGGCTACACCTTC	CASSLAGGAGGGYTF
-	TRBV18	-	TRBJ2-7	TGTGCCAGCTCACCAGGGGGGGGCGGATACGAGCAGTACTTC	CASSPGGGGYEQYF
-	TRBV7-5	-	TRBJ2-3	TGTGTCAGAAGCTTAAAGCGGGAGGCGACAGATACGCAGTATTTT	CVRSLKREATDTQYF
-	TRBV12-5	TRBD1	TRBJ2-2	TGTGCTAGTGGTTTGGAGAGCCTTCGGGACAGGGCCTTTCTAAACACCGGGGAGCTGTTTTTT	CASGLESLRDRAFLNTGELFF
-	TRBV4-3	-	TRBJ2-7	TGCGCCAGCAGCACCTCTAGGGGAGGTTCCTACGAGCAGTACTTC	CASSTSRGGSYEQYF
-	TRBV7-8	-	TRBJ1-2	TGTGCCAGCAGCTCCTCGGCCGACCCCTCTAACTATGGCTACACCTTC	CASSSSADPSNYGYTF
-	TRBV11-2	-	TRBJ1-1	TGTGCCAGCAGCCTTTTAGTGGGCAACACTGAAGCTTTCTTT	CASSLLVGNTEAFF
-	TRBV7-2	TRBD1	TRBJ1-2	TGTGCCAGCAGCCCCATAGGGGGACAGAACTATGGCTACACCTTC	CASSPIGGQNYGYTF
once	TRBV30	-	TRBJ2-2	TGTGCCTGGAGTATCTGGGCGAGCGGGGAGCTGTTTTTT	CAWSIWASGELFF
-	TRBV4-3	TRBD1	TRBJ1-2	TGCGCCAGCAGCCAGGGATCGGGACAGCTAAGGGGCTATGGCTACACCTTC	CASSQGSGQLRGYGYTF
-	TRBV7-9	-	TRBJ1-4	TGTGCCAGCAGCGCTACCGGGACGCCGGGCGAAAAACTGTTTTTT	CASSATGTPGEKLFF
-	TRBV7-2	-	TRBJ2-7	TGTGCCAGCAGCTTAGAAAGGGACTACGAGCAGTACTTC	CASSLERDYEQYF
-	TRBV5-1	-	TRBJ2-7	TGCGCCAGCAGCTTGGAAATACAGGGACCTTCCTACGAGCAGTACTTC	CASSLEIQGPSYEQYF
-	TRBV19	-	TRBJ2-5	TGTGCCAGTAGTATAGGCAGGGGAGGGGAGACCCAGTACTTC	CASSIGRGGETQYF
-	TRBV19	TRBD1	TRBJ1-6	TGTGCCAGTACGCCAGGGACAGGGAGGAATTCACCCCTCCACTTT	CASTPGTGRNSPLHF
-	TRBV27	-	TRBJ2-5	TGTGCCAGCAGTTTGGGGGGTCTGAGGCAAGAGACCCAGTACTTC	CASSLGGLRQETQYF
-	TRBV27	-	TRBJ1-1	TGTGCCAGCAGTTTAGGTAGGAACACTGAAGCTTTCTTT	CASSLGRNTEAFF
few	TRBV19	TRBD1	TRBJ1-4	TGTGCCAGTAGTGACGACAGGGGGCCGACTAATGAAAAACTGTTTTTT	CASSDDRGPTNEKLFF
-	TRBV19	-	TRBJ1-1	TGTGCCAGTAGTTCCCGGGCGAGCACTGAAGCTTTCTTT	CASSSRASTEAFF
-	TRBV21-1	-	TRBJ2-1	TGTGCCAGCAGCGACATGGGCGGGGGAGATCTAGGGCAGTTCTTC	CASSDMGGGDLGQFF
-	TRBV7-9	TRBD2	TRBJ2-3	TGTGCCAGCAGCTTAGGCGGGAGGAACTCAGATACGCAGTATTTT	CASSLGGRNSDTQYF
-	TRBV9	TRBD1	TRBJ2-2	TGTGCCAGCAGCGTGGGGACAGGCATCGGGGAGCTGTTTTTT	CASSVGTGIGELFF
-	TRBV29-1	-	TRBJ2-5	TGCAGCGTTGTCGCGGGCGGCTTCGAGACCCAGTACTTC	CSVVAGGFETQYF
-	TRBV9	-	TRBJ1-1	TGTGCCAGCAGCGGCAGACGGTGGGGGAACACTGAAGCTTTCTTT	CASSGRRWGNTEAFF
-	TRBV6-4	-	TRBJ2-3	TGTGCCAGCAGTCCCACCCCAGCAACAGATACGCAGTATTTT	CASSPTPATDTQYF
few	TRBV2	-	TRBJ1-1	TGTGCCAGCAGTGAGGGCATGGGCCTGAACACTGAAGCTTTCTTT	CASSEGMGLNTEAFF
-	TRBV11-3	TRBD1	TRBJ2-4	TGTGCCAGCAGCGAGGGACAGGGGACCCTCAAAAACATTCAGTACTTC	CASSEGQGTLKNIQYF
once	TRBV6-6	TRBD2	TRBJ2-1	TGTGCCAGCAGTTACCTAGCGGGGGAGGGTGAGCAGTTCTTC	CASSYLAGEGEQFF
-	TRBV2	TRBD1	TRBJ2-5	TGTGCCAGCAGACAAGGGACAGGGCCTCAAGAGACCCAGTACTTC	CASRQGTGPQETQYF
few	TRBV10-1	-	TRBJ1-2	TGCGCCAGCAGCGTAAACCGAAAGGCTGGCTACACCTTC	CASSVNRKAGYTF
-	TRBV5-1	TRBD1	TRBJ2-7	TGCGCCAGCAGCTTGGGGGACAGGGGCAACGAGCAGTACTTC	CASSLGDRGNEQYF
-	TRBV4-3	-	TRBJ2-3	TGCGCCAGCAGCCCCCAGGCGTCATTCACAGATACGCAGTATTTT	CASSPQASFTDTQYF
-	TRBV13	TRBD2	TRBJ2-3	TGTGCCAGCAGCCCCGGAGGAACTAGCGGATCCACAGATACGCAGTATTTT	CASSPGGTSGSTDTQYF
-	TRBV7-2	-	TRBJ2-6	TGTGCCAGCAGCTTAGCCCCAGGGGTTGGGGCCAACGTCCTGACTTTC	CASSLAPGVGANVLTF
-	TRBV6-5	-	TRBJ1-1	TGTGCCAGCAGTCAAACAGGTTCCATTGAAGCTTTCTTT	CASSQTGSIEAFF
-	TRBV19	TRBD1	TRBJ2-1	TGTGCCAGTAGTACCGGGACAGGGGTTGGCAATGAGCAGTTCTTC	CASSTGTGVGNEQFF
-	TRBV9	-	TRBJ2-1	TGTGCCAGCAGCGTAGGTGCAGGCTCCTACAATGAGCAGTTCTTC	CASSVGAGSYNEQFF
-	TRBV21-1	-	TRBJ2-5	TGTGCCAGCAGCTCCCCCGGACTAGGCCTGGGGGAGACCCAGTACTTC	CASSSPGLGLGETQYF
-	TRBV19	-	TRBJ2-7	TGTGCCAGTAGTATAGGAGGGACCTATTCCTACGAGCAGTACTTC	CASSIGGTYSYEQYF